Below, one TCR beta chain is given with its context. The antigen it recognizes is unknown. Base qualities are missing; no much larger clone stands one base away. Amplification of TCR beta CDR3 regions was carried out from RNA transcripts. The first round of RT-PCR for the TCR CDR3 was performed with the HTBI primer set and the Qiagen OneStep RT-PCR kit. The libraries were constructed in a second round of multiplex PCR and then size-selected and purified. The libraries were sequenced on an Illumina HiSeq2000 using paired-end 100 bp reads. The paper's processing steps were these. SOAPnuke was used to process the raw data, throwing out any read that contained adapters or uncalled bases, had a mean Phred below 15, or lacked an exact constant-primer or identifier match. COPE v1.2.5 was used to merge the high-quality paired reads, and each unique nucleotide sequence was defined as a clonotype. Clonotypes were aligned to IMGT TRBV, TRBD and TRBJ reference segments using MiTCR v1.1. Analysis was restricted to V-J combinations with a frequency above 0.0001, which covered over 98% of repertoires. A TCS score was defined as the ratio of F50 (clonal expansion) to E x V (chaos), with BLOSUM62-based TCRdist applied between CDR3 peptides within each V-J. Welch's t-statistics and random forest reduced roughly 500 V-J features to roughly 13, which were used in a naive Bayes classifier (R e1071). Starting from the raw public reads, TCRdb applied fastp trimming at Q25, assembled clones with MiXCR and retained in-frame beta chains. Each entry merges the rows of one CDR3 protein and shows their most common DNA and genes. The V and J calls, along with clone size, are taken from TCRdb and not from the paper's own processing. This sample holds about 420,000 distinct CDR3 sequences; 15% to 17% were observed only once. Clones ranked in the top ten supply approximately 14% of the sample.

Stable Graves' hyperthyroidism was defined as no progression to ophthalmopathy during 18 months of follow-up. The hyperthyroidism patients were between 18 and 65 years old and newly diagnosed, with a disease duration of less than 2 months. The study excluded patients with uncontrolled infections, other autoimmune diseases, pregnancy or lactation. Clinical symptoms, serum thyroxine and TRAb, thyroid ultrasound, and orbital computed tomography formed the basis for the diagnoses. PBMCs were separated from 10 ml of fresh peripheral blood using Ficoll-Paque density gradient centrifugation. Total RNA was extracted with Trizol reagent, and quality was checked on an Agilent 2100 Bioanalyzer. The sample comes from a study of T cells in Graves' hyperthyroidism and ophthalmopathy (dated by TCRdb to between 2018 and 2020). In terms of the full investigation: Peripheral blood was sampled at the time of initial diagnosis, prior to any treatment. In roughly six Graves' hyperthyroidism patients, the study also compared T-cell repertoires from thyroid tissue with T-cell repertoires from blood. After blood sampling, hyperthyroidism patients were treated with methimazole at a starting dose of 30 mg daily, and ophthalmopathy patients were treated with high-dose intravenous methylprednisolone. Whether ophthalmopathy could be predicted prospectively was tested in an independent validation cohort made up of about 20 hyperthyroidism patients plus 17 patients who later progressed to ophthalmopathy. The 85 to 100 discovery patients were divided at random into training and test sets in a 7:3 ratio. The paper reports TCR Vbeta CDR3 sequencing of some 140 peripheral blood samples: 43 ophthalmopathy, fewer than 85 hyperthyroidism and some 17 progressor patients. A discovery cohort of fewer than 110 patients, about 40 with Graves' ophthalmopathy and over 55 with stable Graves' hyperthyroidism, was used to find distinguishing TCR V-J signatures.

General findings and caveats noted by the study authors: Most expanded thyroid clonotypes (frequency above 0.001) were also detected in blood, suggesting blood repertoires may reflect thyroid immune responses. During validation, the model predicted progression to ophthalmopathy a median of approximately 6.5 months ahead of onset, with around 65% sensitivity and around 72% specificity. Sample size was not statistically predetermined, and investigators were not blinded to group allocation. Ophthalmopathy was separated from stable hyperthyroidism by a 13 V-J signature model, with 87.88% sensitivity and around 81% specificity obtained in cross-validation and 80%/75% obtained in testing.

Sequencing input: blood. This TCR came from a young woman with Graves' hyperthyroidism.

CDR3 sequence: CASRPGTGEQYF. At the DNA level, the sequence is TGTGCCAGCAGACCCGGGACAGGCGAGCAGTACTTC. The sequence links TRBV6-1 to TRBJ2-7; TRBD1 fits 8 bases in the junction. The germline V end is reduced by 6 bases and the J end by 6 bases; junction bases left unmatched: 4. CDR1 and CDR2, looked up from the germline V gene, are MNHNS and SASEGT. Spanning cysteine to phenylalanine, the CDR3 consists of 12 amino acids. The entry retains the CDR3 DNA only, 36 bases that are in frame from base 1.